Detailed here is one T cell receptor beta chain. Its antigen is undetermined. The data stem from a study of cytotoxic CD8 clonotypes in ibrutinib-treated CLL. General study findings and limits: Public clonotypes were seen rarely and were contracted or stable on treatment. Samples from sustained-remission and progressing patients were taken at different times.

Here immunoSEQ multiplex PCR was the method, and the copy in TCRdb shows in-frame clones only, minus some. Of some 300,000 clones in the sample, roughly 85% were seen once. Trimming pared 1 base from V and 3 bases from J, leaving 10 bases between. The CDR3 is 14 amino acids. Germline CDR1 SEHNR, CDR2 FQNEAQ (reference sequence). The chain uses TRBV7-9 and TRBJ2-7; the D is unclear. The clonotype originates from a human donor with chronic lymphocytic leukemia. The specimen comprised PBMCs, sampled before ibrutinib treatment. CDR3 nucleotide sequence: TGTGCCAGCAGCTTAGGTTCCAAGGGCTACGAGCAGTACTTC. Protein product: CASSLGSKGYEQYF.